The 3 T cell receptor beta chains listed next were all sequenced from one sample in a study of CD8 T cell repertoires and HIV-1 epitope variants. Assay used: immunoSEQ multiplex PCR; TCRdb lists only in-frame clones, some missing. Found here are about 5,900 clones, about 70% of them singletons; the top ten hold 45%. These receptors have no identified antigens. Sequencing input: cultured CD8+ T cells derived from PBMCs. All receptors derive from a male donor with HIV.

The chain has TRBV7-9 and TRBJ2-3, with a weak D call TRBD2 (6 bases). CDR3 length equals 17 residues. The germline CDR1 and CDR2 sequences are SEHNR and FQNEAQ (reference sequence). The V end lost 1 base, the J end lost 0 bases, and 14 bases lay between the germline ends. CDR3 DNA: TGTGCCAGCAGCTTAGACACGGCGGGACCTAGCACAGATACGCAGTATTTT. Its translation: CASSLDTAGPSTDTQYF.

The chain is built from TRBV4-1 and TRBJ2-7; the D gene could be TRBD1 or TRBD2 (6 bases each). The CDR3 extends over 14 amino acids. Deletions cut 4 bases from V and 5 bases from J, with 15 bases between. The germline V gene encodes CDR1 MGHRA and CDR2 YSYEKL. The CDR3 nucleotides are TGCGCCAGCAGCCGAGGGGGGCTAGCTGACGAGCAGTACTTC. It codes for CASSRGGLADEQYF.

J is TRBJ2-7 and V is TRBV28; TRBD1 matches at 7 bases. This CDR3 comprises 15 residues. The V segment lost 6 bases and the J segment 0 bases; nucleotides outside the gene matches: 8. Germline lookup yields CDR1 MDHEN and CDR2 SYDVKM. The CDR3 protein is CASRVDRTPSYEQYF. In DNA form, the CDR3 reads TGTGCCAGCAGAGTGGACAGGACACCCTCCTACGAGCAGTACTTC.